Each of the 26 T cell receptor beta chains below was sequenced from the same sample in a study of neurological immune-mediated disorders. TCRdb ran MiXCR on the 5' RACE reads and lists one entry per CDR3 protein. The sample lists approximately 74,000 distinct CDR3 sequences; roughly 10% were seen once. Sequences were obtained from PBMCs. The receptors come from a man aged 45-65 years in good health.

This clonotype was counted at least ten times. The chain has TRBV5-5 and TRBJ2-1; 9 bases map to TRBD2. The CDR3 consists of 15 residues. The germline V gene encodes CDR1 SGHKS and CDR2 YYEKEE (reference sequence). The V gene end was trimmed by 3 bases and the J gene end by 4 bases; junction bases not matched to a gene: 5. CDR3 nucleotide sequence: TGTGCCAGCAGCTCAAGCGGGGGGCCGTACAATGAGCAGTTCTTC. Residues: CASSSSGGPYNEQFF.

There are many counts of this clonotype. CDR3 residues: CASSLRPSSTDTQYF. The CDR3 region has the DNA TGTGCCAGCAGCTTACGCCCCTCTAGCACAGATACGCAGTATTTT. V and J are TRBV7-2 and TRBJ2-3, with D unclear. The germline gives CDR1 SGHTA, CDR2 FQGNSA. CDR3 size: 15 residues. Trimming removed 2 bases from V and 0 bases from J, with 9 bases in between.

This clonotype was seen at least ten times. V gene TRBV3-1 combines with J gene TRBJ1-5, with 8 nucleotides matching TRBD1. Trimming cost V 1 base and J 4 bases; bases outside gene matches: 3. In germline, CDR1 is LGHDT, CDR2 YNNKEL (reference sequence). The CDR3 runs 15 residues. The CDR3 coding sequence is TGTGCCAGCAGCCAAGGGGACAGGCCGAATCAGCCCCAGCATTTT. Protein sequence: CASSQGDRPNQPQHF.

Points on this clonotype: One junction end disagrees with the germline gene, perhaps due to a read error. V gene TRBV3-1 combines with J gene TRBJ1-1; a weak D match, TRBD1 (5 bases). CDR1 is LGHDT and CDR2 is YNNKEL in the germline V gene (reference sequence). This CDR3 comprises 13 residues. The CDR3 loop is CASSRPAWGVTFF. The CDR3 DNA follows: TGTGCCAGTAGCCGGCCAGCCTGGGGGGTCACTTTCTTT.

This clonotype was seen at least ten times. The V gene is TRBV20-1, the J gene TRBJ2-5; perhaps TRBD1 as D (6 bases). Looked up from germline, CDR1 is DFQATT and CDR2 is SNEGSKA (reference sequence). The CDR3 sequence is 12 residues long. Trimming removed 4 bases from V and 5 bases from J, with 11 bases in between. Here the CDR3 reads CSAIDQGETQYF. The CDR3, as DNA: TGCAGTGCTATAGATCAGGGGGAGACCCAGTACTTC.

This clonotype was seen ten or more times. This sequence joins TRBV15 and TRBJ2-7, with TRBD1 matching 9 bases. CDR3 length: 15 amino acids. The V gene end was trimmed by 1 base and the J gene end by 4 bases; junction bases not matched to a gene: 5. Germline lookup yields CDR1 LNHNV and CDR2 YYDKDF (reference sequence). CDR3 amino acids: CATSRATGGAYEQYF. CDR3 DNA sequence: TGTGCCACCAGCAGAGCCACAGGGGGCGCGTACGAGCAGTACTTC. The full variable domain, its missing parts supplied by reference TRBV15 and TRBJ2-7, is DAMVIQNPRYQVTQFGKPVTLSCSQTLNHNVMYWYQQKSSQAPKLLFHYYDKDFNNEADTPDNFQSRRPNTSFCFLDIRSPGLGDTAMYLCATSRATGGAYEQYFGPGTRLTVT.

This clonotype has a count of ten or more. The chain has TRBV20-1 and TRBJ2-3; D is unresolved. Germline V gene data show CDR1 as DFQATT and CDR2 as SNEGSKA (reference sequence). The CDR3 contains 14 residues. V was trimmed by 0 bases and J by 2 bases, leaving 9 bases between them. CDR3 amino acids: CSARDQKHTDTQYF. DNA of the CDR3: TGCAGTGCTAGAGATCAAAAACACACAGATACGCAGTATTTT.

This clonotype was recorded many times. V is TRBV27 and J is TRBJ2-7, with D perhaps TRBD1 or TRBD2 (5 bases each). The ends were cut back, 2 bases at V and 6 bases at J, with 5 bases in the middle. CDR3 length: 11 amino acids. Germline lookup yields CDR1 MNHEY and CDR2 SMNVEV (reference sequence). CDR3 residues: CASSLGGEQYF. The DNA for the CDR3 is TGTGCCAGCAGTTTAGGGGGCGAGCAGTACTTC.

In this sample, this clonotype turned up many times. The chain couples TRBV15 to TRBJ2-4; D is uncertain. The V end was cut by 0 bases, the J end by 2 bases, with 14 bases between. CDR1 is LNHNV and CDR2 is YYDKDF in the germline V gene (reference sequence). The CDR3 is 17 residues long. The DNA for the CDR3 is TGTGCCACCAGCAGAGAGTTGTCGGGTTCACCCAAAAACATTCAGTACTTC. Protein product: CATSRELSGSPKNIQYF.

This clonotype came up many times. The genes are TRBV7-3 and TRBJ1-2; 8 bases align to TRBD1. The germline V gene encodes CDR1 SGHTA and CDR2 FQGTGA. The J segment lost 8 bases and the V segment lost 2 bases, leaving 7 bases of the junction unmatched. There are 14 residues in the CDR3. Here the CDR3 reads CASSLLGQEGGYTF. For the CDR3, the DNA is TGTGCCAGCAGCTTACTGGGACAGGAGGGGGGCTACACCTTC.

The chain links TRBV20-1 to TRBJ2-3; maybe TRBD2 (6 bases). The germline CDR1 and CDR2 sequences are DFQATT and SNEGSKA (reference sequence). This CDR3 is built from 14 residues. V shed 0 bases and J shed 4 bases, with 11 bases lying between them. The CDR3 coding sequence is TGCAGTGCTAGAGATTTGCGGGACCCAGATACGCAGTATTTT. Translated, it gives CSARDLRDPDTQYF.

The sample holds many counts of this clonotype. CDR3 DNA sequence: TGCGCCAGCAGCCCGGAGGGACAGGGGAGAAATCAGCCCCAGCATTTT. This translates into CASSPEGQGRNQPQHF. The V gene is TRBV5-1, the J gene TRBJ1-5; 10 bases are a match to TRBD1. Germline lookup yields CDR1 SGHRS and CDR2 YFSETQ. Trimming removed 4 bases from V and 4 bases from J; junction bases left unmatched: 8. The CDR3 has 16 amino acids.

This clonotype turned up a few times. The CDR3 nucleotides are TGTGCCAGCAGCCAAGACTGGGGTATGCCAGATACGCAGTATTTT. It encodes CASSQDWGMPDTQYF. The chain joins TRBV14 to TRBJ2-3; D unresolved. The CDR3 sequence is 15 residues long. V was clipped by 0 bases and J by 4 bases, with 11 bases between them. The germline V gene encodes CDR1 SGHDN and CDR2 FVKESK.

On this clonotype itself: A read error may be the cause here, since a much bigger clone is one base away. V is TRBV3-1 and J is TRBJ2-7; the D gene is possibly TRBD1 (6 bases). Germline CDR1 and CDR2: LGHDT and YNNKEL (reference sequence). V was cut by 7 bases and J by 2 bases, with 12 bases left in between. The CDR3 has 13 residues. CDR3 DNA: TGTGCCAGCATCCTCAGGGGACCCTACGAGCAGTACTTC. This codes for CASILRGPYEQYF.

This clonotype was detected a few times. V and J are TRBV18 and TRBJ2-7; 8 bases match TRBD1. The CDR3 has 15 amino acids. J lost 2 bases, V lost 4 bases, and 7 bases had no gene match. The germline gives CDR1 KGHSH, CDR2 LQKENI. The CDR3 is CASSLGTGPTYEQYF. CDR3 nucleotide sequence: TGTGCCAGCTCACTGGGGACAGGTCCTACCTACGAGCAGTACTTC.

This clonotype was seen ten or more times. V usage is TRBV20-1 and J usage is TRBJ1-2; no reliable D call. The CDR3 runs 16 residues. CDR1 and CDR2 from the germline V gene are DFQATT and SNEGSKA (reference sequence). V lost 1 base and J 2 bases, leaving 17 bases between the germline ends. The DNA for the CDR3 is TGCAGTGCTAGAGGGACCTACGAGAAGGAGAACTATGGCTACACCTTC. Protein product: CSARGTYEKENYGYTF.

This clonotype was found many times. In DNA, the CDR3 is TGTGCCAGCAGAATCAGGGTCGGAGATCAGCCCCAGCATTTT. Protein: CASRIRVGDQPQHF. This rearrangement joins TRBV27 to TRBJ1-5; a possible D gene is TRBD1 (5 bases). The CDR3 extends over 14 amino acids. Trimming took off 6 bases at V and 5 bases at J, with 14 bases between the two ends. In germline, CDR1 is MNHEY, CDR2 SMNVEV (reference sequence).

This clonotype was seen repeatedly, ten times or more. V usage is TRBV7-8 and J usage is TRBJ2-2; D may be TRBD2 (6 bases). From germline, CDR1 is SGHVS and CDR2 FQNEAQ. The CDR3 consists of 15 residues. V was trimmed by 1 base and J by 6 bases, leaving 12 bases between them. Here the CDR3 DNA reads TGTGCCAGCAGCTTAGTGGAACTAGCCCCCGGGGAGCTGTTTTTT. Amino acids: CASSLVELAPGELFF.

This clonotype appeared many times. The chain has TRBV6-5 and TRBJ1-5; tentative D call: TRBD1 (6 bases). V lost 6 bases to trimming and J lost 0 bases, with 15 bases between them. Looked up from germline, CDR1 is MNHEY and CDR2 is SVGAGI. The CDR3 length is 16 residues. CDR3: CASRAQGQNSNQPQHF. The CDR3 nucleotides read TGTGCCAGCAGGGCACAAGGACAGAATAGCAATCAGCCCCAGCATTTT.

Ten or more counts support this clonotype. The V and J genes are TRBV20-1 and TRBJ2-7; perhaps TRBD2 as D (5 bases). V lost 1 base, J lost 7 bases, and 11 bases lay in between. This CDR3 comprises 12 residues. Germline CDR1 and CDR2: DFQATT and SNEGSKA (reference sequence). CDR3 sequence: CSARVEAREQYF. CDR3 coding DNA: TGCAGTGCTAGAGTGGAGGCCCGGGAGCAGTACTTC.

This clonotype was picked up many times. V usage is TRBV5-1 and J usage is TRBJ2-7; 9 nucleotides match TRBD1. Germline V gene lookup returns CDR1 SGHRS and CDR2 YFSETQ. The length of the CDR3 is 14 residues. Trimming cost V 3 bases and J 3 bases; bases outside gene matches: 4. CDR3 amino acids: CASSSGTGIYEQYF. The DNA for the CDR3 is TGCGCCAGCAGCTCAGGGACAGGGATCTACGAGCAGTACTTC.

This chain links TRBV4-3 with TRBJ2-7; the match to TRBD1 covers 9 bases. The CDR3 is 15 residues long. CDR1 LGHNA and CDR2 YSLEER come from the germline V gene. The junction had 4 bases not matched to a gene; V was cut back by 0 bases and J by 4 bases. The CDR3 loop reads CASSQDPGQGYEQYF. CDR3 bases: TGCGCCAGCAGCCAAGACCCGGGACAGGGATACGAGCAGTACTTC.

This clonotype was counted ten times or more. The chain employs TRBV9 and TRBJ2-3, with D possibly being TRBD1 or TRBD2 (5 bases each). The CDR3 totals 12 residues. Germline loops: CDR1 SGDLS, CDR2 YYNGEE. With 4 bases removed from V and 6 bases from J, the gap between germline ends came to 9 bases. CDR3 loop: CASSSWGDTQYF. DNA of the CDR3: TGTGCCAGCAGCTCCTGGGGGGATACGCAGTATTTT. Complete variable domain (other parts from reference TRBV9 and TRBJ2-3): DSGVTQTPKHLITATGQRVTLRCSPRSGDLSVYWYQQSLDQGLQFLIQYYNGEERAKGNILERFSAQQFPDLHSELNLSSLELGDSALYFCASSSWGDTQYFGPGTRLTVL.

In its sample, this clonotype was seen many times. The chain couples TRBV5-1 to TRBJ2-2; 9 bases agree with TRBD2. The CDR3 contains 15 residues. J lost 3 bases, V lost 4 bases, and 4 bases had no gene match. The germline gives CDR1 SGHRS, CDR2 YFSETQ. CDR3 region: CASSARLADTGELFF. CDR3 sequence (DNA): TGCGCCAGCAGCGCCCGACTAGCGGACACCGGGGAGCTGTTTTTT.

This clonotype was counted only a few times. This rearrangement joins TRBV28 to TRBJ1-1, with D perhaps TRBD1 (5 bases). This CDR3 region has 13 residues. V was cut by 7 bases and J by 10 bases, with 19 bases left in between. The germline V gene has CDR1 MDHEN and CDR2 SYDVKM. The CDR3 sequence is CASTGVGVYRAFF. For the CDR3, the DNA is TGTGCCAGCACCGGAGTGGGGGTTTACCGAGCTTTCTTT.

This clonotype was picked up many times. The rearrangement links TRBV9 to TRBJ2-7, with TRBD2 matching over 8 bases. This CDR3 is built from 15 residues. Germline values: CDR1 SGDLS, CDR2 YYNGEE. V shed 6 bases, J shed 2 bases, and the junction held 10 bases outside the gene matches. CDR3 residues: CASTPRGGLAYEQYF. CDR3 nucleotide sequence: TGTGCCAGCACCCCTCGGGGGGGACTGGCCTACGAGCAGTACTTC. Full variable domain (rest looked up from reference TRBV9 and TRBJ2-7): DSGVTQTPKHLITATGQRVTLRCSPRSGDLSVYWYQQSLDQGLQFLIQYYNGEERAKGNILERFSAQQFPDLHSELNLSSLELGDSALYFCASTPRGGLAYEQYFGPGTRLTVT.